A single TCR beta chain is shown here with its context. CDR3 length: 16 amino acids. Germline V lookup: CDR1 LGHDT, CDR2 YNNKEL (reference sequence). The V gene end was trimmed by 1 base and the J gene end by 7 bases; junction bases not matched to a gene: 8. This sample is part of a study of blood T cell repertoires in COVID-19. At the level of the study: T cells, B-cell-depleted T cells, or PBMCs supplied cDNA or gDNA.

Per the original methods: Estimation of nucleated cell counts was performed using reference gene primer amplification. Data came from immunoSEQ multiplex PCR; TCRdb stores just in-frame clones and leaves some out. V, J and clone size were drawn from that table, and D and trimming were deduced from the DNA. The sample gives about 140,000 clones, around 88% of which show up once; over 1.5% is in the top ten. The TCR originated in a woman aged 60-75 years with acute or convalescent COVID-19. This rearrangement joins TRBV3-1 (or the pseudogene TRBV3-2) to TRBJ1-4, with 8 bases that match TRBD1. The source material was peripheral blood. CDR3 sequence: CASSQGIGQGVEKLFF. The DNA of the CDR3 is TGTGCCAGCAGCCAAGGAATTGGACAGGGCGTTGAAAAACTGTTTTTT.